These 15 T cell receptor beta chains were sequenced from one sample in a study of blood T cell repertoires in COVID-19. TCRdb's copy holds only in-frame clones and misses some; the assay was immunoSEQ multiplex PCR. The table shows a few hundred thousand clones, with 80% to 90% occurring only once. Sequencing was carried out using peripheral blood. The source of these receptors is a woman aged 55-75 years who had recovered from COVID-19.

In the case of this clone: In the same sample, other DNA sequences code for this CDR3. This sequence joins TRBV29-1 and TRBJ1-1; 10 bases align to TRBD1. V shed 4 bases, J shed 1 base, and the junction held 9 bases outside the gene matches. Per germline, CDR1 SQVTM and CDR2 ANQGSEA. CDR3 length: 16 residues. The chain's CDR3 is CSVAGDRGRGNTEAFF. In DNA form, the CDR3 reads TGCAGCGTTGCGGGGGACAGGGGACGGGGGAACACTGAAGCTTTCTTT.

DNA for the CDR3: TGCAGTGCGAGTAAGGGGGCGGACGTTTCCTATAATTCACCCCTCCACTTT. This gives the protein CSASKGADVSYNSPLHF. J is TRBJ1-6 and V is TRBV20-1, with 7 bases identical to TRBD1. V lost 6 bases, J lost 1 base, and 12 bases stayed unmatched. The germline gives CDR1 DFQATT, CDR2 SNEGSKA (reference sequence). CDR3 length: 17 amino acids.

V gene TRBV19 combines with J gene TRBJ1-2; D is perhaps TRBD1 (5 bases). The CDR3 totals 12 residues. The V gene lost 3 bases and the J gene lost 8 bases, with 10 bases spanning the gap. CDR1 LNHDA and CDR2 SQIVND come from the germline V gene (reference sequence). Here the CDR3 reads CASSITGRGYTF. CDR3 nucleotide sequence: TGTGCCAGTAGTATCACAGGCCGAGGCTACACCTTC.

The V gene is TRBV9, the J gene TRBJ1-1; D is possibly TRBD1 (5 bases). Germline CDR1 and CDR2: SGDLS and YYNGEE. This CDR3 has 16 residues. Trimming shortened V by 3 bases and J by 2 bases, and 17 bases separated the two germline ends. The CDR3 DNA sequence: TGTGCCAGCAGCGCGCCCCCGGGACTGGCAAACACTGAAGCTTTCTTT. Amino acid sequence: CASSAPPGLANTEAFF.

The rearrangement uses TRBV18 and TRBJ1-5; 9 bases are a match to TRBD1. The junction had 15 bases not matched to a gene; V was cut back by 6 bases and J by 6 bases. Germline CDR1 KGHSH, CDR2 LQKENI. CDR3 length: 17 residues. This chain's CDR3 is CASSGRTGGGLGQPQHF. CDR3 sequence (DNA): TGTGCCAGCTCCGGGCGAACAGGGGGCGGGCTCGGTCAGCCCCAGCATTTT.

The J gene is TRBJ2-5, the V gene TRBV21-1; the D call TRBD2 from the table was never checked on the DNA. TRBV21-1 is a pseudogene segment. The CDR3 extends over 19 amino acids. CDR3 DNA sequence: TGTGCCAGCAGCGCCGTATGCAGGGCTAGCGGGGGGGACCAAGAGACCCAGTACTTC. Residues: CASSAVCRASGGDQETQYF.

V and J are TRBV6-5 and TRBJ1-2, with a tentative D call TRBD1 (6 bases). CDR1 and CDR2 from the germline V gene are MNHEY and SVGAGI. V dropped 9 bases and J dropped 4 bases, with 12 bases sitting between them. The CDR3 totals 12 residues. The CDR3 is CASEDRSYGYTF. The DNA of the CDR3 is TGTGCCAGTGAGGACAGAAGCTATGGCTACACCTTC.

The V call is TRBV3-1 (or the pseudogene TRBV3-2), the J call TRBJ1-6; TRBD1 matches at 10 bases. Germline lookup yields CDR1 LGHDT and CDR2 YNNKEL (reference sequence). Trimming removed 4 bases from V and 12 bases from J; junction bases left unmatched: 6. The CDR3 is 14 residues long. CDR3 sequence reads: CASSRGQGDLPLHF. For the CDR3, the DNA is TGTGCCAGCAGCCGAGGACAGGGGGATTTACCCCTCCACTTT.

This rearrangement joins TRBV19 to TRBJ2-7, with 14 bases fitting TRBD2. Germline CDR1 LNHDA, CDR2 SQIVND (reference sequence). There are 19 residues in the CDR3. With V trimmed by 0 bases and J by 5 bases, 12 bases remained unmatched. The CDR3 loop reads CASSIDPAATSGGDNEQYF. DNA of the CDR3: TGTGCCAGTAGTATAGATCCTGCGGCGACTAGCGGGGGGGACAACGAGCAGTACTTC.

This clone was recorded many times. The chain links TRBV7-9 to TRBJ1-5; TRBD1 aligns across 9 bases. Germline CDR1 reads SEHNR; CDR2 reads FQNEAQ (reference sequence). This CDR3 has 17 residues. V lost 1 base to trimming and J lost 3 bases; unmatched junction nucleotides: 7. The CDR3 DNA follows: TGTGCCAGCAGCTTAGTTACAGGGGGCTTTCCCAATCAGCCCCAGCATTTT. This encodes CASSLVTGGFPNQPQHF.

The chain links TRBV18 to TRBJ1-1, with 9 bases that match TRBD1. Germline trimming cut 8 bases from V and 4 bases from J; bases unmatched to any gene: 8. The CDR3 loop spans 14 amino acids. The germline V gene encodes CDR1 KGHSH and CDR2 LQKENI. CDR3 sequence: CASARQGVSTEAFF. The CDR3 nucleotides read TGTGCCAGCGCGAGACAGGGGGTGAGCACTGAAGCTTTCTTT.

The CDR3 nucleotides read TGTGCCAGCAGGGAGAGGACAGGGGATGTGGCGGATACGCAGTATTTT. The encoded protein is CASRERTGDVADTQYF. This rearrangement joins TRBV2 to TRBJ2-3; the match to TRBD1 covers 9 bases. Germline V gives CDR1 SNHLY, CDR2 FYNNEI. The J segment lost 6 bases and the V segment lost 6 bases, leaving 13 bases of the junction unmatched. This CDR3 spans 16 amino acids.

The V and J genes are TRBV5-5 and TRBJ2-5, with 10 bases aligning to TRBD2. Germline-derived CDR1 and CDR2 are SGHKS and YYEKEE (reference sequence). The V segment lost 0 bases and the J segment 5 bases; nucleotides outside the gene matches: 7. The CDR3 sequence is 16 residues long. CDR3 amino acids: CASSLVPSGGGETQYF. CDR3 in DNA: TGTGCCAGCAGCTTGGTCCCTAGCGGGGGCGGGGAGACCCAGTACTTC.

The gene calls are TRBV5-1 and TRBJ2-1; D unresolved. Germline V lookup: CDR1 SGHRS, CDR2 YFSETQ. The ends were cut back, 0 bases at V and 4 bases at J, with 20 bases in the middle. The CDR3 is 18 residues long. The CDR3 sequence is CASSLALAGRPKYNEQFF. CDR3 DNA: TGCGCCAGCAGCTTGGCCCTGGCAGGCCGACCAAAATACAATGAGCAGTTCTTC.

The V call is TRBV4-3, the J call TRBJ1-4; D may be TRBD1 (5 bases). V was trimmed by 3 bases and J by 1 base, leaving 12 bases between them. This CDR3 region has 16 residues. CDR1 LGHNA and CDR2 YSLEER come from the germline V gene. The CDR3 region is CASSQASGLTNEKLFF. In DNA form, the CDR3 reads TGCGCCAGCAGCCAGGCCTCAGGGCTAACTAATGAAAAACTGTTTTTT.